This TCR beta chain was found in a study of CD8 T cells in Susac syndrome. The study sequenced TCR beta in blood CD8+ and CD4+ T cells. The patients who served as multiple sclerosis controls were treatment-naive and had stable or active relapsing-remitting disease that fulfilled the revised McDonald criteria. TEMRA cells were FACS-enriched, unlike CD8+ and CD4+ T cells, which were negatively isolated. Random hexamers were used to reverse transcribe the RNA input (about 0.5 to 1 ug). The authors amplified TCR beta CDR3 across 54 Vbeta and 13 Jbeta using immunoSEQ multiplex PCR. MiXCR was run by TCRdb on the immunoSEQ multiplex PCR reads, yielding one entry per CDR3 protein. The table includes hundreds of thousands of distinct CDR3 sequences, approximately 85% detected once. Germline values: CDR1 MNHEY, CDR2 SVGAGI. The junction had 5 bases not matched to a gene; V was cut back by 4 bases and J by 2 bases. CDR3 length equals 14 residues.

The sequenced sample was CD8+ T cells from PBMCs. The J gene is TRBJ2-7, the V gene TRBV6-5; 7 bases map to TRBD2. The receptor's source is a human donor with multiple sclerosis. The CDR3 here is CASSFGGTTYEQYF. The DNA for the CDR3 is TGTGCCAGCAGTTTTGGGGGGACTACCTACGAGCAGTACTTC.